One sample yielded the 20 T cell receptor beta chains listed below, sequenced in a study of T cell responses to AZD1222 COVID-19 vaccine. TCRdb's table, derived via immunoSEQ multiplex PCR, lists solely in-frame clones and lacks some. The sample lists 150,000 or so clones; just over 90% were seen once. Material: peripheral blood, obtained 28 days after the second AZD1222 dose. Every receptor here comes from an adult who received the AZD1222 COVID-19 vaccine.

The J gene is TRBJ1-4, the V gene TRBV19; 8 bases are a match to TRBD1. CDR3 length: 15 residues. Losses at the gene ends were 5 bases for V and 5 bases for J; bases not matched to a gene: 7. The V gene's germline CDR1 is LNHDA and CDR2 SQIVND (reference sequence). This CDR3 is CASSPYRGENEKLFF. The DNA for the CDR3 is TGTGCCAGTAGTCCATACAGGGGGGAGAATGAAAAACTGTTTTTT.

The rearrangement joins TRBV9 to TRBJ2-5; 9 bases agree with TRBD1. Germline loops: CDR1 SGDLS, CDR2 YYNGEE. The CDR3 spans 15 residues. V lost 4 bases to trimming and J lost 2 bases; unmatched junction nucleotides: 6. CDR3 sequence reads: CASSPTGGIQETQYF. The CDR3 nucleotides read TGTGCCAGCAGCCCGACAGGGGGTATTCAAGAGACCCAGTACTTC.

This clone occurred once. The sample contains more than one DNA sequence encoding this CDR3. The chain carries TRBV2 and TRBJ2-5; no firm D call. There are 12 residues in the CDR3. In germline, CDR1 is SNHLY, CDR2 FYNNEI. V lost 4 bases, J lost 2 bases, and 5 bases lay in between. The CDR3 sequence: CASSVSQETQYF. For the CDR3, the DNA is TGTGCCAGCAGTGTTTCACAAGAGACCCAGTACTTC.

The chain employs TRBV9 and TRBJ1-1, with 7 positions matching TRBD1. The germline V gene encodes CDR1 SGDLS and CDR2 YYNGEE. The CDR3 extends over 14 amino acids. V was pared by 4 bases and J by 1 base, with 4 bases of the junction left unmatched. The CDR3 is CASSLTGANTEAFF. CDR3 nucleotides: TGTGCCAGCAGCCTTACAGGGGCGAACACTGAAGCTTTCTTT.

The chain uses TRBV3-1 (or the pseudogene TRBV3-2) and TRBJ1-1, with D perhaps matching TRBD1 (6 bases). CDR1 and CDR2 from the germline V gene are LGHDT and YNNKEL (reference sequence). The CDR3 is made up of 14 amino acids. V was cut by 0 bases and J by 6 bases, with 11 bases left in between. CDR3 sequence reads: CASSQDGDNAEAFF. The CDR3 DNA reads TGTGCCAGCAGCCAAGACGGGGACAACGCTGAAGCTTTCTTT.

Here the CDR3 reads CASSPPREGLDSNQPQHF. CDR3 DNA: TGTGCCAGCAGCCCCCCCAGGGAGGGACTAGATAGCAATCAGCCCCAGCATTTT. The chain carries TRBV3-1 (or the pseudogene TRBV3-2) and TRBJ1-5, with D perhaps TRBD1 (5 bases). The CDR3 spans 18 residues. Germline-derived CDR1 and CDR2 are LGHDT and YNNKEL (reference sequence). V gave up 4 bases and J gave up 0 bases, with 19 bases separating them.

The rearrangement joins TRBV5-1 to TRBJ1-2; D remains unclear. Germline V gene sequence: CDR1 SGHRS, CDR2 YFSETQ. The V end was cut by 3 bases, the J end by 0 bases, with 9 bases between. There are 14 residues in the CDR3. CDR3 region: CASSWQDSNYGYTF. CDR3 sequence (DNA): TGCGCCAGCAGCTGGCAGGACTCTAACTATGGCTACACCTTC.

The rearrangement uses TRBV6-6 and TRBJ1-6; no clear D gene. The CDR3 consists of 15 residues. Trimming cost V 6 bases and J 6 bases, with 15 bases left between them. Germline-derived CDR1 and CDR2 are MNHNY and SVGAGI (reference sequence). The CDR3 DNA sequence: TGTGCCAGCAGCCTCGAAACCGGACTTAATTCACCCCTCCACTTT. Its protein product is CASSLETGLNSPLHF.

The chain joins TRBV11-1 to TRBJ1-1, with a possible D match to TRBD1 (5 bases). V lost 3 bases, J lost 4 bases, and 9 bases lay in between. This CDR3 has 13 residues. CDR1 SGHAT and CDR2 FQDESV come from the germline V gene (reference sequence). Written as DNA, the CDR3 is TGTGCCAGCAGCTTTGGGGGTTTCACTGAAGCTTTCTTT. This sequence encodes CASSFGGFTEAFF.

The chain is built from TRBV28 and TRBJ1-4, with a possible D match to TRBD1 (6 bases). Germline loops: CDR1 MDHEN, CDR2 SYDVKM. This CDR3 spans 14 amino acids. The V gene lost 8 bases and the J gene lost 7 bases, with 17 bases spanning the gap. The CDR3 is CASEKDSPGEKLFF. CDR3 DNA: TGTGCCAGCGAGAAGGACAGTCCCGGTGAAAAACTGTTTTTT.

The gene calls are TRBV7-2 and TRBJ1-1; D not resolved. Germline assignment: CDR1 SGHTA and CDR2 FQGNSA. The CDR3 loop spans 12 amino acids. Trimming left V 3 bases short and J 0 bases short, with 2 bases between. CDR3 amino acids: CASSFLNTEAFF. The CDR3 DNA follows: TGTGCCAGCAGCTTTTTGAACACTGAAGCTTTCTTT.

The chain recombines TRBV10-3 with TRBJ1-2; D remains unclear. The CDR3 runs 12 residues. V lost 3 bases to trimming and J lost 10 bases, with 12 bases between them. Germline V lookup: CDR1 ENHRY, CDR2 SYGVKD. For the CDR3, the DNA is TGTGCCATCAGTGAAGACCGGGAGGTCTACACCTTC. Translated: CAISEDREVYTF.

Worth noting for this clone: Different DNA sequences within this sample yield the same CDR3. The CDR3 DNA sequence: TGTGCCAGCTCATCGGGACAAAACACTGAAGCTTTCTTT. It codes for CASSSGQNTEAFF. The chain links TRBV18 to TRBJ1-1; D may be TRBD1 (6 bases). The CDR3 consists of 13 residues. Trimming pared 5 bases from V and 2 bases from J, leaving 9 bases between. In germline, CDR1 is KGHSH, CDR2 LQKENI.

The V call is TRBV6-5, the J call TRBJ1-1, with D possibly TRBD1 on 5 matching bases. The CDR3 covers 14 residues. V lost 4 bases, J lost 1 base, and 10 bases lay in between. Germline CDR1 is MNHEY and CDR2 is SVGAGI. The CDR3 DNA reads TGTGCCAGCAGTTGGGGGGTCTGGAACACTGAAGCTTTCTTT. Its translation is CASSWGVWNTEAFF.

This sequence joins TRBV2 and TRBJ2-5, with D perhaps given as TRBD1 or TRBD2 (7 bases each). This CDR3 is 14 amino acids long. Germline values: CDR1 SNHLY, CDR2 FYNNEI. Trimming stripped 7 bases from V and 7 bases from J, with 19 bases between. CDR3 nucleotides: TGTGCCAGCACCCCTGGGAGGGGGCGATCGACCCAGTACTTC. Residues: CASTPGRGRSTQYF.

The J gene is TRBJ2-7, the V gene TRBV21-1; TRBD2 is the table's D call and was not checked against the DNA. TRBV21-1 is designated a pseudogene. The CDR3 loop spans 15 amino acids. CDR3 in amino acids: CASSKRGGGDAEQYF. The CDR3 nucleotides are TGTGCCAGCAGCAAAAGGGGCGGGGGTGACGCGGAGCAGTACTTC.

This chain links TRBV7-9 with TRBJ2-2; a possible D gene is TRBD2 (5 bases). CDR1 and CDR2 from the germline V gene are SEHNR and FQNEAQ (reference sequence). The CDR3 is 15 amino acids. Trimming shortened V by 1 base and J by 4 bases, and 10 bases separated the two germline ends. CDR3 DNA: TGTGCCAGCAGCTTAGGGAGCGGCCCCACCGGGGAGCTGTTTTTT. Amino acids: CASSLGSGPTGELFF.

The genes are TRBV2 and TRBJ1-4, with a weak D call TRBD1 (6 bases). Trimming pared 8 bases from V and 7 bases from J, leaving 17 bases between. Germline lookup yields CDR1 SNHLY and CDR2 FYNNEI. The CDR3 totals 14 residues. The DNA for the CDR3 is TGTGCCAGCTGCCAACGGGGGGCTCTTGAAAAACTGTTTTTT. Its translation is CASCQRGALEKLFF.

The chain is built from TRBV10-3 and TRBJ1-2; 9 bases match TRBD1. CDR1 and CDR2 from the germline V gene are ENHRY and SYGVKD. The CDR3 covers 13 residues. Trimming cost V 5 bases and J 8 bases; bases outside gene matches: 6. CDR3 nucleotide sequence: TGTGCCATCAGTCCGGGACAGGGTAGGGGCTACACCTTC. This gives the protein CAISPGQGRGYTF.

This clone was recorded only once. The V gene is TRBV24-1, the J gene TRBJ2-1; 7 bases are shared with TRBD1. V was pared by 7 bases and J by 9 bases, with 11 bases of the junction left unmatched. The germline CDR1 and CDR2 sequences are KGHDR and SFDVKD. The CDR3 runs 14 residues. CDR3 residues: CATRAKGARSEQFF. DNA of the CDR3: TGTGCCACCAGGGCGAAGGGGGCGAGGAGTGAGCAGTTCTTC.